This T cell receptor (beta chain) was identified during a study of T cell responses to AZD1222 COVID-19 vaccine (dated by TCRdb to the early 2020s). Context from the whole study: AZD1222 recipients with second doses at about 4 weeks or about 12 weeks were pooled, because spike-specific TCR depth and breadth did not differ between schedules. Enrollment into the trials was organized by age into subgroups of 18-55, 56-69 and 70-plus years, and those subgroups contained approximately 160, 26 and 62 TCR-sequenced participants, respectively. A total of 233 trial participants underwent TCR sequencing, of whom about 200 received two doses of AZD1222 and about 25 received two doses of the MenACWY control vaccine. Study-level results and caveats: After two AZD1222 doses, both the breadth and the depth of spike-specific TCRs were significantly higher than at day 0 and than in MenACWY recipients. The 56-69-year group was small, and its depth increase did not reach significance, likely because of low power. No day 14 peak-response samples were available, so repertoires were characterized only after the peak T cell response. The vaccine-associated CD4 TCRs covered the entire spike protein, and the dominant responses fell in regions 160-218 and 743-854. Reportedly, close to half of the unique spike-specific TCRs recognized epitopes lying outside the regions that are mutated in the B.1.351 and B.1.1.7 variants. Conclusions about previously exposed vaccinees are limited, since just 5 or 6 AZD1222 recipients were seropositive for SARS-CoV-2 at baseline. Participants were mostly white British, with more females than males. The authors suggested clonal diversity may have been underestimated.

The sample's time point label, decoded: baseline before first vaccination. Samples from vaccinated people were obtained from the UK trials COV001 and COV002, which included a single-blind randomized controlled phase 2/3 trial of AZD1222 (ChAdOx1 nCoV-19) in healthy adults. Trial participant PBMC samples were collected at day 0 and day 28 after the second dose for TCRbeta chain sequencing. The CDR3 regions of human TCRbeta chains were subjected to immunosequencing. In the authors' own workflow: Repertoire TCRs were matched against a reference library of SARS-CoV-2-specific TCRs generated with the MIRA antigen-specificity platform. Breadth was defined as the fraction of unique TCRs that were SARS-CoV-2-associated, and depth was defined as the fraction of total T cells that were SARS-CoV-2-associated. Using the MIRA data, each spike-specific TCR was mapped to the spike region that the TCR reacts to and placed in a CD4 or CD8 class. Log10-transformed breadth and depth values were compared by one-way ANOVA with Sidak's multiple comparisons tests. TCRdb took this table from immuneACCESS and kept in-frame rearrangements with V and J called. Such tables lack part of the clones; where checked against another copy, unresolved V genes explain under half of the gap, and the rest is unexplained. The V and J calls and clone size are taken from that table; D and trimming were inferred from the DNA. Here the sample has about 140,000 clones; around 90% occur a single time. The top ten clones comprise approximately 4.8% of the sample.

The germline V gene (reference sequence) yields LNHDA for CDR1 and SQIVND for CDR2. V is cut by 4 bases and J by 12 bases, and the space between the germline ends is 10 bases. Its CDR3 holds 11 amino acids, cysteine through phenylalanine. The DNA shown is the 33-base CDR3, in frame from base 1. Turning to this clone: The antigen it recognizes is unknown. Per-base quality was not reported, and no clone a single base away is much larger than it.

The rearranged segments are TRBV19 and TRBJ2-1; TRBD2 might be the D gene, on 5 matching bases. The clonotype was recovered from an adult in good health. Source: peripheral blood, taken on day 0 of AZD1222 vaccination. The DNA sequence is given as TGTGCCAGTAGTAAGAGGGATCGGCAGTTCTTC. The resulting protein is CASSKRDRQFF.